Below, 20 T cell receptor beta chains from the same sample are listed, as sequenced in a study of technical replicates of blood from a few donors. Clones were read by immunoSEQ multiplex PCR, and TCRdb kept only the in-frame ones, dropping some. The table includes tens of thousands of clones, 90% to 95% detected once. Specimen: T cells isolated from PBMCs. Receptors were obtained from a human donor in good health.

This sequence joins TRBV5-1 and TRBJ1-1; D is unresolved. CDR1 is SGHRS, CDR2 YFSETQ, per germline. Trimming cost V 4 bases and J 3 bases, with 13 bases left between them. This CDR3 has 14 residues. The DNA of the CDR3 is TGCGCCAGCAGCGCCGTTTACTTCGACACTGAAGCTTTCTTT. It specifies CASSAVYFDTEAFF.

The chain has TRBV5-1 and TRBJ2-7, with D possibly TRBD1 on 6 matching bases. The V end lost 4 bases, the J end lost 2 bases, and 22 bases lay between the germline ends. Germline V gene sequence: CDR1 SGHRS, CDR2 YFSETQ. There are 17 residues in the CDR3. CDR3 nucleotide sequence: TGCGCCAGCAGCGGGACCGGGACAACCAAGGCCGCCTACGAGCAGTACTTC. Translating it yields CASSGTGTTKAAYEQYF.

The chain links TRBV29-1 to TRBJ2-1; TRBD1 aligns across 8 bases. The germline V gene encodes CDR1 SQVTM and CDR2 ANQGSEA. Trimming removed 7 bases from V and 2 bases from J; junction bases left unmatched: 4. The CDR3 runs 13 residues. CDR3 sequence (DNA): TGCAGCGCAGTGGGACAGGCCTACAATGAGCAGTTCTTC. Translating gives CSAVGQAYNEQFF.

The chain links TRBV19 to TRBJ2-7, with 10 bases lining up with TRBD1. Germline V gene data show CDR1 as LNHDA and CDR2 as SQIVND (reference sequence). V lost 5 bases and J lost 2; bases outside the gene matches: 3. The CDR3 sequence is 14 residues long. CDR3 protein: CASSFDRGPYEQYF. The CDR3 DNA follows: TGTGCCAGTAGTTTCGACAGGGGGCCCTACGAGCAGTACTTC.

The table lists this clone with a few counts. The rearrangement uses TRBV6-4 and TRBJ2-2; weak D call: TRBD1 (6 bases). V lost 2 bases and J 2 bases, leaving 6 bases between the germline ends. Germline CDR1 is MRHNA and CDR2 is SNTAGT. The CDR3 is 14 amino acids. This CDR3 is CASSDGTNTGELFF. In nucleotides, the CDR3 is TGTGCCAGCAGTGACGGGACAAACACCGGGGAGCTGTTTTTT.

The J gene is TRBJ1-5, the V gene TRBV10-3, with D maybe TRBD1 (6 bases). The CDR3 runs to 15 residues. V shed 7 bases and J shed 5 bases, with 18 bases lying between them. From germline, CDR1 is ENHRY and CDR2 SYGVKD. Here the CDR3 reads CAIKASTGSDQPQHF. The CDR3 DNA reads TGTGCCATCAAAGCCAGTACAGGGTCGGATCAGCCCCAGCATTTT.

The sample holds one count of this clone. This sample includes further DNA sequences coding for the same CDR3. CDR3 region: CASSVGGSSYEQYF. CDR3 nucleotides: TGTGCCAGCAGCGTAGGTGGCTCCTCCTACGAGCAGTACTTC. The chain employs TRBV9 and TRBJ2-7; D is undetermined. Germline V lookup: CDR1 SGDLS, CDR2 YYNGEE. The CDR3 contains 14 residues. The ends were cut back, 0 bases at V and 0 bases at J, with 7 bases in the middle.

The gene calls are TRBV7-9 and TRBJ1-2, with TRBD1 matching 9 bases. This CDR3 is built from 15 residues. CDR1 SEHNR and CDR2 FQNEAQ come from the germline V gene (reference sequence). V gave up 1 base and J gave up 5 bases; unmatched junction bases: 5. The CDR3 spells CASSLDRGQGYGYTF. The CDR3, as DNA: TGTGCCAGCAGCTTAGATAGGGGACAGGGTTATGGCTACACCTTC.

The V and J genes are TRBV6-5 and TRBJ2-6, with TRBD2 as a possible D gene (6 bases). The germline CDR1 and CDR2 sequences are MNHEY and SVGAGI. V lost 4 bases, J lost 4 bases, and 11 bases lay in between. CDR3 length: 15 residues. CDR3 region: CASSLGGAGANVLTF. DNA of the CDR3: TGTGCCAGCAGTTTAGGAGGGGCCGGGGCCAACGTCCTGACTTTC.

The genes are TRBV7-9 and TRBJ2-7; D remains unclear. The CDR3 covers 13 residues. Germline V CDR1 and CDR2: SEHNR, FQNEAQ (reference sequence). With 1 base removed from V and 4 bases from J, the gap between germline ends came to 8 bases. CDR3 region: CASSLVAGYEQYF. In nucleotides, the CDR3 is TGTGCCAGCAGCTTAGTCGCCGGTTACGAGCAGTACTTC.

The CDR3 DNA sequence: TGTGCCTGGACATCCGGGGGGCAAGAGACCCAGTACTTC. Its translation: CAWTSGGQETQYF. This chain joins TRBV30 and TRBJ2-5; 7 nucleotides match TRBD2. CDR3 length: 13 residues. The germline CDR1 and CDR2 sequences are GTSNPN and SVGIG (reference sequence). With V trimmed by 4 bases and J by 2 bases, 4 bases remained unmatched. The full variable domain, rest sourced from reference TRBV30 and TRBJ2-5, is SQTIHQWPATLVQPVGSPLSLECTVEGTSNPNLYWYRQAAGRGLQLLFYSVGIGQISSEVPQNLSASRPQDRQFILSSKKLLLSDSGFYLCAWTSGGQETQYFGPGTRLLVL.

The rearrangement joins TRBV6-1 to TRBJ2-7; D is uncertain. Germline lookup yields CDR1 MNHNS and CDR2 SASEGT. Deletions cut 3 bases from V and 4 bases from J, with 22 bases between. The CDR3 runs to 17 residues. In DNA form, the CDR3 reads TGTGCCAGCAGTGACGATCAAGAAACTCCGGAGTGGTACGAGCAGTACTTC. It translates to CASSDDQETPEWYEQYF.

This clone came up once. The chain has TRBV28 and TRBJ2-3; 7 bases fit TRBD2. The CDR3 has 18 amino acids. V gave up 6 bases and J gave up 1 base; unmatched junction bases: 16. Germline assignment: CDR1 MDHEN and CDR2 SYDVKM. Written as DNA, the CDR3 is TGTGCCAGCAGAGTACTAGCGTATTTTGCGGGTGGCACAGATACGCAGTATTTT. Translating gives CASRVLAYFAGGTDTQYF.

The V call is TRBV10-3, the J call TRBJ1-4; a possible D gene is TRBD1 (5 bases). In germline, CDR1 is ENHRY, CDR2 SYGVKD. CDR3 length: 13 amino acids. V was clipped by 3 bases and J by 3 bases, with 5 bases between them. The CDR3 is CAISDRANEKLFF. DNA of the CDR3: TGTGCCATCAGTGACAGGGCTAATGAAAAACTGTTTTTT.

The V and J genes are TRBV30 and TRBJ1-2; a weak D match, TRBD1 (6 bases). The germline gives CDR1 GTSNPN, CDR2 SVGIG (reference sequence). V was pared by 0 bases and J by 4 bases, with 12 bases between. The CDR3 extends over 14 amino acids. CDR3 sequence: CAWSVLGAAYGYTF. CDR3 coding DNA: TGTGCCTGGAGTGTACTGGGGGCAGCCTATGGCTACACCTTC.

This clone was seen a single time. The V and J genes are TRBV9 and TRBJ1-5, with 7 bases fitting TRBD1. V trimming: 1 base; J trimming: 1 base; junction bases outside the gene matches: 5. The CDR3 has 16 amino acids. The germline gives CDR1 SGDLS, CDR2 YYNGEE. The CDR3 loop reads CASSVPRGKSNQPQHF. The CDR3 DNA sequence: TGTGCCAGCAGCGTACCCAGGGGGAAAAGCAATCAGCCCCAGCATTTT.

The chain employs TRBV6-5 and TRBJ1-2; D is perhaps TRBD1 (6 bases). The V end was cut by 6 bases, the J end by 8 bases, with 19 bases between. CDR1 is MNHEY and CDR2 is SVGAGI in the germline V gene. The CDR3 spans 14 residues. CDR3 region: CASRIQGPFGGYTF. CDR3 nucleotide sequence: TGTGCCAGCAGAATTCAGGGGCCCTTCGGCGGCTACACCTTC.

V gene TRBV7-8 combines with J gene TRBJ2-5; TRBD1 matches 11 bases. The CDR3 totals 15 residues. The germline V gene has CDR1 SGHVS and CDR2 FQNEAQ. V lost 1 base and J lost 5; bases outside the gene matches: 3. The DNA for the CDR3 is TGTGCCAGCAGCTTAGTTGGGACAGGGGGTGAGACCCAGTACTTC. Protein: CASSLVGTGGETQYF. Full variable domain (rest looked up from reference TRBV7-8 and TRBJ2-5): GAGVSQSPRYKVAKRGQDVALRCDPISGHVSLFWYQQALGQGPEFLTYFQNEAQLDKSGLPSDRFFAERPEGSVSTLKIQRTQQEDSAVYLCASSLVGTGGETQYFGPGTRLLVL.

The chain has TRBV9 and TRBJ1-5; no firm D call. Germline CDR1 SGDLS, CDR2 YYNGEE. CDR3 length: 15 amino acids. With 2 bases removed from V and 4 bases from J, the gap between germline ends came to 13 bases. CDR3 nucleotide sequence: TGTGCCAGCAGCGTTAGCCCCTATGGGAATCAGCCCCAGCATTTT. It yields the protein CASSVSPYGNQPQHF.

CDR3 loop: CASSSLDSATYEQYF. In DNA form, the CDR3 reads TGCGCCAGCAGCTCACTCGATAGCGCAACCTACGAGCAGTACTTC. The chain uses TRBV4-1 and TRBJ2-7; D perhaps matches TRBD2 (5 bases). The CDR3 spans 15 residues. Trimming stripped 5 bases from V and 2 bases from J, with 16 bases between. Germline-derived CDR1 and CDR2 are MGHRA and YSYEKL.